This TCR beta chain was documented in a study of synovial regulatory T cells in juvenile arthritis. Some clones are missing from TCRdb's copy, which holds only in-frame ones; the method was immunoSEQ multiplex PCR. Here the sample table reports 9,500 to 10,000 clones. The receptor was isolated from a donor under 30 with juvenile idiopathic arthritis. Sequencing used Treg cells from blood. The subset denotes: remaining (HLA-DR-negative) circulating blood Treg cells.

CDR3: CASSGRGDNQPQHF. The chain recombines TRBV4-2 with TRBJ1-5. Germline V lookup: CDR1 LGHNA, CDR2 YNFKEQ. The CDR3 extends over 14 amino acids. DNA is not recorded here.